This entry concerns a single TCR beta chain. A single count supports this clone. The target of this receptor is not known. Qualities for individual bases were not recorded, and no much larger clone is one base off. The immunoSEQ Assay, a bias-controlled multiplex PCR, was used to amplify TCRbeta CDR3 regions from genomic DNA. The original pipeline was this. The number of nucleated cells in each sample was estimated from the amplification of reference gene primers within the assay. Sequence reads were collapsed and filtered to measure the absolute abundance of every unique TCRbeta CDR3 rearrangement. For each sample, productive Simpson clonality was calculated as the square root of Simpson's diversity index over productive rearrangements. Imported from immuneACCESS, the table was reduced by TCRdb to in-frame sequences with V and J called. These copies leave out some clones; in studies compared against another copy, an unresolved V gene accounts for under half, and the cause of the remainder is not known. V, J and clone size were drawn from that table, and D and trimming were deduced from the DNA. This sample lists some 290,000 clones; nearly 90% were detected once. 0.8% to 1.3% of the sample comes from the top ten.

Reading the germline V gene gives CDR1 ENHRY and CDR2 SYGVKD. V and J are truncated by 5 bases and 1 base respectively, leaving an intervening sequence of 14 bases. The CDR3 holds 15 amino acids from the cysteine to the phenylalanine. The read is trimmed to its CDR3 DNA, 45 bases read in frame from base 1. This sample stems from a study of blood T cell repertoires in COVID-19 (dated by TCRdb to the early 2020s). About the investigation overall: Samples from collaborators originated in the United States, Italy and Spain and spanned both the acute and convalescent phases of COVID-19. Deeply sampled blood TCRbeta repertoires from subjects exposed to, actively infected with, or recovered from COVID-19 were included in the dataset. The material from the prospective study consisted of cDNA or gDNA derived from T cells, B-cell-depleted T cells, or PBMCs. The repertoires were released in a freely available public database meant as a resource for research on the immune response to SARS-CoV-2. Sample metadata almost always included a de-identified subject ID, COVID-19 status, age in years and sex. Samples came from the ongoing ImmuneRACE study (first 160 participants) plus 1,254 subjects from 6 global collaborators. Where available, HLA class I and class II types were taken from metadata supplied by the sample provider and were not determined by assay-based typing.

Overall study results and their limits: How much clinical and demographic metadata was included differed by source and by participant, and the metadata was provided uncurated.

One collaborating source in Seattle enrolled patients during active infection and followed them longitudinally through the course of disease. Whole blood was collected in K2EDTA tubes by collaborating institutions according to the institutions' own protocols. For TCRbeta analysis, collaborator samples were shipped as frozen whole blood, as isolated PBMCs, or as DNA extracted from either sample type. The chain is encoded by TRBV10-3 joined to TRBJ1-1, with the D gene too uncertain to name. This receptor was taken from a woman aged 40 to 55 with COVID-19, enrolled during active disease. Material for sequencing was peripheral blood. For the CDR3, the sequence is CAISPLMSENTEAFF. The nucleotides read TGTGCCATCAGTCCGTTAATGTCAGAGAACACTGAAGCTTTCTTT.